The sample holds a few counts of the clone carrying this T cell receptor beta chain. This entry belongs to a study of T cells after yellow fever vaccination. The TCR cDNA carried a universal primer site and UMIs from 5'RACE template switching. In TCRdb, the 5' RACE reads were re-called with MiXCR into one record per CDR3 protein. The sample carries approximately 300,000 distinct CDR3 sequences, around a tenth recorded once. Germline CDR1 is SEHNR and CDR2 is FQNEAQ (reference sequence). This CDR3 has 16 amino acids. Trimming cost V 4 bases and J 0 bases, with 13 bases left between them. This chain joins TRBV7-9 and TRBJ2-1; D gene ambiguous. Sequenced here: CD4+ T cells sorted from PBMCs, sampled 45 days after the yellow fever booster vaccination. The TCR originated in a man in his late teens or twenties who received the YFV17D yellow fever vaccine. The CDR3 nucleotides read TGTGCCAGCAGCTCCCTAGAAGGTCTCTCCTACAATGAGCAGTTCTTC. It yields the protein CASSSLEGLSYNEQFF. Full variable domain (rest looked up from reference TRBV7-9 and TRBJ2-1): DTGVSQNPRHKITKRGQNVTFRCDPISEHNRLYWYRQTLGQGPEFLTYFQNEAQLEKSRLLSDRFSAERPKGSFSTLEIQRTEQGDSAMYLCASSSLEGLSYNEQFFGPGTRLTVL.